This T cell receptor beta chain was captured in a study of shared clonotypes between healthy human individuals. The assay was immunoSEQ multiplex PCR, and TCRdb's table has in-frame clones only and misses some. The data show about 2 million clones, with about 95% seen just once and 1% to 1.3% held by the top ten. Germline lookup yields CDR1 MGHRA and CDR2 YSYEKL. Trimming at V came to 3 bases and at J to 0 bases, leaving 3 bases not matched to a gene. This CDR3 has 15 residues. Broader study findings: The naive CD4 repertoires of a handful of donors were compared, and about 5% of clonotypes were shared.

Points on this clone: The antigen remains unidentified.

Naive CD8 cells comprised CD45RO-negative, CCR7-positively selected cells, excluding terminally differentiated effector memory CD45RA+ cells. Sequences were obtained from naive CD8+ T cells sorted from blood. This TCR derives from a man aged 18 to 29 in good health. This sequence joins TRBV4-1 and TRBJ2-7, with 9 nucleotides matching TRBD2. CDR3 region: CASSHYSGSSYEQYF. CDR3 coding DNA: TGCGCCAGCAGCCACTATAGCGGGAGCTCCTACGAGCAGTACTTC.